This is a list of T cell receptor beta chains from one sample in a study of tumor-infiltrating lymphocytes in glioblastoma multiforme. TCRdb reprocessed the multiplex PCR reads via MiXCR and lists one record per CDR3 protein. The table lists over 14,000 distinct CDR3 sequences, over 65% of them singletons. Sequenced material: brain tumor tissue. All receptors come from a male donor with glioblastoma. Both conserved end residues are part of each CDR3. Fields, in order: clone size, J gene, D gene, V gene, CDR3 DNA, CDR3 protein. The D gene is left open where the match is weak. Only some rows state a clone size, as once, few, many or a class for expanded clones.

clone size: .
J gene: TRBJ2-1
D gene: TRBD2
V gene: TRBV11-2
CDR3 DNA: TGTGCCAGCGGGGGCCCCGGGAGGGCCGTCCAGCAGTTCTTC
CDR3 protein: CASGGPGRAVQQFF

clone size: .
J gene: TRBJ2-7
D gene: .
V gene: TRBV4-1
CDR3 DNA: TGCGCCTGCAGCGCTACCCAGACAGGAACCTACGAACAGTACTTC
CDR3 protein: CACSATQTGTYEQYF

clone size: once
J gene: TRBJ2-1
D gene: .
V gene: TRBV4-2
CDR3 DNA: TGTGCCAGCAGCCAAGAGGGGGTTGAGCAGTTCTTC
CDR3 protein: CASSQEGVEQFF

clone size: few
J gene: TRBJ2-2
D gene: .
V gene: TRBV24-1
CDR3 DNA: TGTGCCACCAGTGAACCCGGGACCGGGGGCAGGGGGGAGCTGTTTTTT
CDR3 protein: CATSEPGTGGRGELFF

clone size: .
J gene: TRBJ1-6
D gene: TRBD1
V gene: TRBV20-1
CDR3 DNA: TGCAGTGCGCACGGACAGGTCTATAATTTACACCTTCACTTT
CDR3 protein: CSAHGQVYNLHLHF

clone size: .
J gene: TRBJ1-6
D gene: TRBD1
V gene: TRBV20-1
CDR3 DNA: TGCAGTGCTAGAGATACCTCCCAGGGACAGGCTAATAATTCACCCCTCCACTTT
CDR3 protein: CSARDTSQGQANNSPLHF

clone size: .
J gene: TRBJ1-2
D gene: .
V gene: TRBV11-2
CDR3 DNA: TGTGCCAGCACCTCTCGGGGGGTGAACGGCTACACCTTC
CDR3 protein: CASTSRGVNGYTF

clone size: .
J gene: TRBJ1-2
D gene: .
V gene: TRBV20-1
CDR3 DNA: TGCAGTGCTTCCTCGGGGAACTATGGCTACACCTTC
CDR3 protein: CSASSGNYGYTF

clone size: .
J gene: TRBJ2-7
D gene: .
V gene: TRBV24-1
CDR3 DNA: TGTGCCACCAGTGATTCAACAAGGGACGCATACCGCCCCTACGAGCAGTACTTC
CDR3 protein: CATSDSTRDAYRPYEQYF

clone size: .
J gene: TRBJ2-1
D gene: .
V gene: TRBV20-1
CDR3 DNA: TGCAGCGCTAGAGGGGCACTGGCGGACAATGAGCTGTTCTTC
CDR3 protein: CSARGALADNELFF

clone size: medium-sized
J gene: TRBJ2-7
D gene: .
V gene: TRBV6-5
CDR3 DNA: TGTGCCAGCAGCCTAAGAAACAGACCCCTGGAGCAGTACTTC
CDR3 protein: CASSLRNRPLEQYF

clone size: .
J gene: TRBJ2-1
D gene: .
V gene: TRBV29-1
CDR3 DNA: TGCAGCGTAGAGGGAGTATACAATGAGCAGTTCTTC
CDR3 protein: CSVEGVYNEQFF

clone size: many
J gene: TRBJ2-7
D gene: .
V gene: TRBV6-1
CDR3 DNA: TGTGCCAGCAGTGAAAGGGGATGGGGGAGAGAGTCCTACGAGCAGTACTTC
CDR3 protein: CASSERGWGRESYEQYF

clone size: .
J gene: TRBJ2-1
D gene: .
V gene: TRBV11-2
CDR3 DNA: TGTGCCAGCAGCTTAGAGCTGGGTAGCTCCTACGAGCAGTTCTTC
CDR3 protein: CASSLELGSSYEQFF

clone size: .
J gene: TRBJ2-3
D gene: .
V gene: TRBV12-5
CDR3 DNA: TGTGTTAGTGGTCAACAAGGGGATACGCAGTATTTT
CDR3 protein: CVSGQQGDTQYF

clone size: many
J gene: TRBJ2-2
D gene: TRBD2
V gene: TRBV24-1
CDR3 DNA: TGTGCCACCGAATCTAGGGAGGGACCCACCGGGGAGCTGTTTTTT
CDR3 protein: CATESREGPTGELFF

clone size: .
J gene: TRBJ2-1
D gene: .
V gene: TRBV20-1
CDR3 DNA: TGCAGTGCTAGAGACGGGCGCATCAGCGGTAAGGGGAATGTGCAGTTCTTC
CDR3 protein: CSARDGRISGKGNVQFF

clone size: .
J gene: TRBJ2-5
D gene: TRBD2
V gene: TRBV6-2/TRBV6-3
CDR3 DNA: TGTGCCAGCACCAAGACTAGCGGGGGTCAAGAGACCCAGTACTTC
CDR3 protein: CASTKTSGGQETQYF

clone size: .
J gene: TRBJ2-3
D gene: TRBD2
V gene: TRBV13
CDR3 DNA: TGTGCCAGCAGCTCGCCTCCGGGACTAGCCATTGCAGATACGCAGTATTTT
CDR3 protein: CASSSPPGLAIADTQYF

clone size: few
J gene: TRBJ2-7
D gene: TRBD2
V gene: TRBV20-1
CDR3 DNA: TGCAATGCTAGAGGGCTGGCGGGAGGGTTATACGAGCAGTACTTC
CDR3 protein: CNARGLAGGLYEQYF